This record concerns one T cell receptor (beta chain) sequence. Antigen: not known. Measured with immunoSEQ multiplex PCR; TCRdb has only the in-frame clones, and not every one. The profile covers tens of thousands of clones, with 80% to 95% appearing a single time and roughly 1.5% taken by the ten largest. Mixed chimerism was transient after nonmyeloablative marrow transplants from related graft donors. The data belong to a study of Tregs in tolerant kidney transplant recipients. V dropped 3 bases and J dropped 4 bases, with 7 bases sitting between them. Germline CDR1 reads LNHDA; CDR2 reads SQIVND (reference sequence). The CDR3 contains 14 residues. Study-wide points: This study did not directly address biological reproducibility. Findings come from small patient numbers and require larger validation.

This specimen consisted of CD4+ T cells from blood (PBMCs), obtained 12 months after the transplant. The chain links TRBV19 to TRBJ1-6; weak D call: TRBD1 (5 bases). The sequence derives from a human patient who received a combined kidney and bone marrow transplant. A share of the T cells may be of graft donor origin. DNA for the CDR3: TGTGCCAGTAGTATTCAGGGTTATAATTCACCCCTCCACTTT. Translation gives CASSIQGYNSPLHF.